This TCR beta chain was captured by sequencing in a study of human T cells and chemical hapten exposure. The overall study: Sensitizing treatment utilized 2% DPC over an approximately 2 cm by approximately 2 cm portion of upper inner arm skin. Study-level results: Versus controls, significantly more large CDR3 similarity clusters arose from expanded TCRs.

The CDR3 is 13 residues long. CDR1 and CDR2 (germline): MNHEY, SVGAGI. Trimming cost V 6 bases and J 2 bases, with 7 bases left between them. In its sample, this clonotype was seen a few times. Its antigen is currently unknown. As for time point: patch test 3, about 24 weeks after DPC sensitization. Documented treatment: therapeutic diphenylcyclopropenone sensitization with weekly scalp DPC. Attachment of unique molecular identifiers to individual cDNA molecules was performed in the library. TCRdb re-derived calls from the RACE reads in MiXCR, one entry per CDR3 protein. Among 90,000 to 140,000 distinct CDR3 sequences listed, roughly a third were seen once.

The clonotype originates from a man in his forties or fifties with alopecia areata. Some clones in this sample may be carry-over from other donors' samples. V usage is TRBV6-5 and J usage is TRBJ2-2; D remains unclear. The sequencing here drew on whole blood, taken in connection with sensitization to the hapten diphenylcyclopropenone (DPC). Here the CDR3 reads CASRARNTGELFF. CDR3 DNA sequence: TGTGCCAGCAGGGCACGAAACACCGGGGAGCTGTTTTTT.